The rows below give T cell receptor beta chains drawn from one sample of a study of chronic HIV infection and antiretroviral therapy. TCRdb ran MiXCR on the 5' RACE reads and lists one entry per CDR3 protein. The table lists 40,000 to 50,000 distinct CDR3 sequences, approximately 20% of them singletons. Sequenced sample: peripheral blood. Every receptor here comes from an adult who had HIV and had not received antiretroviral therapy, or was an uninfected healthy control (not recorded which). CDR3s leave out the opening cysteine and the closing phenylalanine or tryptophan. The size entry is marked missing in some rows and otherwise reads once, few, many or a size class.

CDR3: ASSQLAGEYEQY
V: TRBV3-1
J: TRBJ2-7
size: -

CDR3: ASSLGVVQGAAGELF
V: TRBV11-2
J: TRBJ2-2
size: few

CDR3: SVGGLAKNIQY
V: TRBV29-1
J: TRBJ2-4
size: few

CDR3: ASSLGSWDSPLH
V: TRBV5-1
J: TRBJ1-6
size: many

CDR3: ASSLDPGMNTEAF
V: TRBV5-1
J: TRBJ1-1
size: few

CDR3: ASTRTGANYGYT
V: TRBV3-1
J: TRBJ1-2
size: few

CDR3: SARPGLAGGPGQF
V: TRBV20-1
J: TRBJ2-1
size: many

CDR3: SAPDRAYGYT
V: TRBV20-1
J: TRBJ1-2
size: -

CDR3: RGRDSPTEAF
V: TRBV29-1
J: TRBJ1-1
size: many

CDR3: ASSWGQDSYNEQF
V: TRBV5-4
J: TRBJ2-1
size: -

CDR3: ASSSRGGLSYEQY
V: TRBV28
J: TRBJ2-7
size: -

CDR3: ASSLWGTRTYEQY
V: TRBV5-6
J: TRBJ2-7
size: few

CDR3: ASSQQAGAGTGELF
V: TRBV4-1
J: TRBJ2-2
size: -

CDR3: SSSLAGWADTQY
V: TRBV5-1
J: TRBJ2-3
size: -

CDR3: ASSDSGAKNIQY
V: TRBV2
J: TRBJ2-4
size: -

CDR3: ASTAGAANTGELF
V: TRBV5-1
J: TRBJ2-2
size: -

CDR3: ASSFFGSDTQY
V: TRBV28
J: TRBJ2-3
size: many

CDR3: ASSLAGTSSETQY
V: TRBV5-1
J: TRBJ2-5
size: -

CDR3: ASSFRWRGRLQETQY
V: TRBV13
J: TRBJ2-5
size: few

CDR3: ASSLFGGSGAISYEQY
V: TRBV18
J: TRBJ2-7
size: -

CDR3: ASSEVVRGSGYT
V: TRBV6-1
J: TRBJ1-2
size: once

CDR3: GCQGQETQY
V: TRBV28
J: TRBJ2-5
size: -

CDR3: ASSFGTGAQPQH
V: TRBV28
J: TRBJ1-5
size: once

CDR3: ASSPSDRVSYNEQF
V: TRBV7-9
J: TRBJ2-1
size: -

CDR3: ASSLKRNEQF
V: TRBV7-2
J: TRBJ2-1
size: -

CDR3: ASSSDRYTEAF
V: TRBV5-6
J: TRBJ1-1
size: -

CDR3: ASDPTGSGNTIY
V: TRBV28
J: TRBJ1-3
size: few

CDR3: ASSVGQRITDTQY
V: TRBV9
J: TRBJ2-3
size: few

CDR3: SAREDISSGNTIY
V: TRBV20-1
J: TRBJ1-3
size: -

CDR3: ASTPKGGRELF
V: TRBV28
J: TRBJ2-2
size: -

CDR3: SVGEGAYNEQF
V: TRBV29-1
J: TRBJ2-1
size: few

CDR3: ASSAGLAGVTDTQY
V: TRBV7-9
J: TRBJ2-3
size: -

CDR3: SVGFGQGPYEQY
V: TRBV29-1
J: TRBJ2-7
size: few

CDR3: SAKGLAVYNEQF
V: TRBV20-1
J: TRBJ2-1
size: -

CDR3: SVPTGGLEDTQY
V: TRBV29-1
J: TRBJ2-3
size: few

CDR3: ASSEPGTGGYGYT
V: TRBV10-2
J: TRBJ1-2
size: -